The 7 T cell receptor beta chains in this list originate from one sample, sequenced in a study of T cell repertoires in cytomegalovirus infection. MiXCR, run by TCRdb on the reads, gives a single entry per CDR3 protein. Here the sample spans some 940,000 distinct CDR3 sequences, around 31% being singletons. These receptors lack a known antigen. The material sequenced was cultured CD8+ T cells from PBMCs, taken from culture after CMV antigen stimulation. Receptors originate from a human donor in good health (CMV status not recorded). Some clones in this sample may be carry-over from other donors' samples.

CDR3 protein: CASSFGLFQAQYV. CDR3 DNA sequence: TGTGCCAGCAGTTTCGGCCTCTTCCAGGCGCAGTACGTC. The V gene is TRBV28, the J gene TRBJ2-7; D is undetermined. Trimming stripped 3 bases from V and 9 bases from J, with 15 bases between. The germline gives CDR1 MDHEN, CDR2 SYDVKM. The CDR3 runs to 13 residues.

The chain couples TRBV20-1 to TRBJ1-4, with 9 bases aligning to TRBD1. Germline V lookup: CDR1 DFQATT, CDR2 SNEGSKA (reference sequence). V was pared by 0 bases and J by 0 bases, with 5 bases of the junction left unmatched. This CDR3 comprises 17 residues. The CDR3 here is CSAREDRGFATNEKLFF. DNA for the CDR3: TGCAGTGCTAGAGAGGACAGGGGATTCGCAACTAATGAAAAACTGTTTTTT.

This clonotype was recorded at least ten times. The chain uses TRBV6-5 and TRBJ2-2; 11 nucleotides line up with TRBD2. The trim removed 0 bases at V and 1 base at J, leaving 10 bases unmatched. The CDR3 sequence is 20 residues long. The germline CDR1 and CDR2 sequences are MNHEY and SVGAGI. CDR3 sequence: CASSYSGPLGLAVNTGELFF. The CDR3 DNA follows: TGTGCCAGCAGTTACTCTGGCCCTTTGGGACTAGCGGTGAACACCGGGGAGCTGTTTTTT.

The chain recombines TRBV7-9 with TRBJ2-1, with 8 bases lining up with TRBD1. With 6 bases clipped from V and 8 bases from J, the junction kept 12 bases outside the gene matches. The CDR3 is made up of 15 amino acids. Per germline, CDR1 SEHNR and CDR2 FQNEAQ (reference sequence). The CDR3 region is CASSNRQGYVDEQFF. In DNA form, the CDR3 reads TGTGCCAGCAGTAATAGACAGGGGTATGTCGATGAGCAGTTCTTC.

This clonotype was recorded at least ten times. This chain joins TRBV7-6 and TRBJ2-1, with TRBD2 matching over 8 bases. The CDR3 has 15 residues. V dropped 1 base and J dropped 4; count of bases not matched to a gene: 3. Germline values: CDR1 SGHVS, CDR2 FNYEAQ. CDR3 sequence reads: CASSLGGGRYNEQFF. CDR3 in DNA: TGTGCCAGCAGCTTAGGCGGGGGGCGGTACAATGAGCAGTTCTTC.

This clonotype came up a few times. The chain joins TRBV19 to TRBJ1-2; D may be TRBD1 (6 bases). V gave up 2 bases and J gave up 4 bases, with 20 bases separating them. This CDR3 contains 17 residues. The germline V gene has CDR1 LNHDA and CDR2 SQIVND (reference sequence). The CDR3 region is CASSITTNRARIYGYTF. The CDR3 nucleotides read TGTGCCAGTAGTATAACTACGAACAGGGCACGGATCTATGGCTACACCTTC.

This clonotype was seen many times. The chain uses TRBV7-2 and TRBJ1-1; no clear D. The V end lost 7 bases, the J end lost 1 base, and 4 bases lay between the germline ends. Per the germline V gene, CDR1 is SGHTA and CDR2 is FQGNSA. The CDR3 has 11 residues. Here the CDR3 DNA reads TGTGCCAGCACCGCGAACACTGAAGCTTTCTTT. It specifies CASTANTEAFF.